The 27 T cell receptor beta chains below were found in one sample sequenced in a study of cytomegalovirus exposure and HLA in healthy donors. The PCR made use of 60 Vbeta and 13 Jbeta primers. Using immunoSEQ multiplex PCR, the repertoire was profiled, and TCRdb retains in-frame clones only, with some absent. The listing records about 130,000 clones. Material for sequencing was PBMCs. These receptors originate from a woman aged 40 to 49 in good health and CMV-seropositive.

The V call is TRBV7-2, the J call TRBJ2-5, with D hard to call. Trimming pared 5 bases from V and 5 bases from J, leaving 18 bases between. The CDR3 spans 15 residues. Germline V gives CDR1 SGHTA, CDR2 FQGNSA. The CDR3 reads CASSLPTGGQETQYF. DNA for the CDR3: TGTGCCAGCAGCCTCCCCACGGGTGGTCAGGAGACCCAGTACTTC. Supplemented by reference TRBV7-2 and TRBJ2-5, the full variable domain reads GAGVSQSPSNKVTEKGKDVELRCDPISGHTALYWYRQSLGQGLEFLIYFQGNSAPDKSGLPSDRFSAERTGGSVSTLTIQRTQQEDSAVYLCASSLPTGGQETQYFGPGTRLLVL.

This chain uses TRBV7-2 with TRBJ1-4; D perhaps matches TRBD1 (6 bases). Germline values: CDR1 SGHTA, CDR2 FQGNSA. V was clipped by 6 bases and J by 8 bases, with 25 bases between them. This CDR3 is 17 amino acids long. The CDR3 is CASSKDRLWGSREKLFF. CDR3 DNA sequence: TGTGCCAGCAGTAAAGACAGGTTGTGGGGGTCTAGAGAAAAACTGTTTTTT. The full variable domain, its missing parts supplied by reference TRBV7-2 and TRBJ1-4, is GAGVSQSPSNKVTEKGKDVELRCDPISGHTALYWYRQSLGQGLEFLIYFQGNSAPDKSGLPSDRFSAERTGGSVSTLTIQRTQQEDSAVYLCASSKDRLWGSREKLFFGSGTQLSVL.

The CDR3 here is CASTSTSGTDEQFF. The CDR3 DNA sequence: TGTGCCAGCACCTCGACTAGCGGGACCGATGAGCAGTTCTTC. The chain joins TRBV7-2 to TRBJ2-1; 11 bases line up with TRBD2. The CDR3 sequence is 14 residues long. Germline CDR1 reads SGHTA; CDR2 reads FQGNSA. The J segment lost 8 bases and the V segment lost 7 bases, leaving 7 bases of the junction unmatched.

This chain joins TRBV6-6 and TRBJ1-1; D is possibly TRBD1 (5 bases). This CDR3 is built from 14 residues. Looked up from germline, CDR1 is MNHNY and CDR2 is SVGAGI (reference sequence). Trimming took off 5 bases at V and 1 base at J, with 11 bases between the two ends. CDR3 residues: CASSTRQSNTEAFF. The CDR3 DNA sequence: TGTGCCAGCAGTACCCGACAGTCGAACACTGAAGCTTTCTTT.

This rearrangement joins TRBV5-6 to TRBJ1-1; possible D gene TRBD1, 6 bases. The CDR3 is 15 amino acids. Germline loops: CDR1 SGHDT, CDR2 YYEEEE. Trimming removed 4 bases from V and 4 bases from J, with 17 bases in between. The CDR3 DNA reads as TGTGCCAGCAGCGCCAAGGGGGGGCGCCTCACTGAAGCTTTCTTT. It specifies CASSAKGGRLTEAFF.

Comments on this clone: Other DNA sequences in this specimen translate into the identical CDR3. The CDR3 sequence: CATSRDRLAGYNEQFF. In nucleotides, the CDR3 is TGTGCCACCAGCAGAGACCGACTAGCGGGGTACAATGAGCAGTTCTTC. The genes are TRBV15 and TRBJ2-1, with 11 bases lining up with TRBD2. The trim removed 0 bases at V and 4 bases at J, leaving 2 bases unmatched. Germline V gene sequence: CDR1 LNHNV, CDR2 YYDKDF (reference sequence). The length of the CDR3 is 16 residues. Using reference TRBV15 and TRBJ2-1 for the parts outside the CDR3, the full variable domain is DAMVIQNPRYQVTQFGKPVTLSCSQTLNHNVMYWYQQKSSQAPKLLFHYYDKDFNNEADTPDNFQSRRPNTSFCFLDIRSPGLGDTAMYLCATSRDRLAGYNEQFFGPGTRLTVL.

The chain has TRBV6-1 and TRBJ2-1; 10 bases are shared with TRBD1. CDR3 length equals 16 residues. The germline CDR1 and CDR2 sequences are MNHNS and SASEGT. V trimming: 4 bases; J trimming: 10 bases; junction bases outside the gene matches: 13. CDR3 coding DNA: TGTGCCAGCAGTGGGGGACAGGGGTTTCCCATTGGCGAGCAGTTCTTC. It codes for CASSGGQGFPIGEQFF.

V gene TRBV5-1 combines with J gene TRBJ2-5; D ambiguous. Germline V gene sequence: CDR1 SGHRS, CDR2 YFSETQ. Trimming took off 3 bases at V and 2 bases at J, with 8 bases between the two ends. The CDR3 loop spans 13 amino acids. Here the CDR3 reads CASSYLLQETQYF. The DNA for the CDR3 is TGCGCCAGCAGCTATCTATTACAAGAGACCCAGTACTTC.

V is TRBV5-1 and J is TRBJ2-3, with TRBD2 identical over 12 bases. V shed 4 bases, J shed 0 bases, and the junction held 9 bases outside the gene matches. The germline V gene has CDR1 SGHRS and CDR2 YFSETQ. The CDR3 totals 18 residues. CDR3: CASSGPGLAGLSTDTQYF. CDR3 nucleotide sequence: TGCGCCAGCAGCGGACCGGGACTAGCGGGCCTAAGCACAGATACGCAGTATTTT.

V usage is TRBV14 and J usage is TRBJ2-1, with D perhaps TRBD2 (5 bases). Germline V gene lookup returns CDR1 SGHDN and CDR2 FVKESK. The CDR3 covers 16 residues. V was cut by 2 bases and J by 3 bases, with 14 bases left in between. The CDR3 nucleotides read TGTGCCAGCAGCCAACGGGGTAGCCGTAACTACAATGAGCAGTTCTTC. Its translation is CASSQRGSRNYNEQFF.

The chain employs TRBV7-9 and TRBJ2-1; 10 bases line up with TRBD2. The CDR3 runs to 16 residues. Germline V CDR1 and CDR2: SEHNR, FQNEAQ (reference sequence). V lost 6 bases and J lost 5; bases outside the gene matches: 10. The CDR3 protein is CASREASGRANNEQFF. The CDR3 region has the DNA TGTGCCAGCAGGGAAGCCAGCGGGAGGGCCAACAATGAGCAGTTCTTC.

The V and J genes are TRBV6-1 and TRBJ1-5, with D unclear. The germline CDR1 and CDR2 sequences are MNHNS and SASEGT. This CDR3 has 14 residues. V was cut by 1 base and J by 7 bases, with 11 bases left in between. The CDR3 DNA follows: TGTGCCAGCAGTGAAGATGGAGGGCGGCAGCCCCAGCATTTT. This codes for CASSEDGGRQPQHF.

The chain is built from TRBV7-3 and TRBJ2-5; possible D gene TRBD2, 6 bases. Trimming left V 5 bases short and J 5 bases short, with 18 bases between. This CDR3 is 15 amino acids long. Per germline, CDR1 SGHTA and CDR2 FQGTGA. The DNA of the CDR3 is TGTGCCAGCAGCCCCCATCCGGGACTCCAGGAGACCCAGTACTTC. Its translation is CASSPHPGLQETQYF.

This chain uses TRBV4-1 with TRBJ2-2, with TRBD2 matching 7 bases. V shed 1 base and J 1 base; nucleotides not matched to a gene: 12. The CDR3 runs to 19 residues. Germline V gene lookup returns CDR1 MGHRA and CDR2 YSYEKL. The CDR3: CASSQVHYGRTVNTGELFF. The CDR3 region has the DNA TGCGCCAGCAGCCAAGTTCACTACGGGAGGACGGTGAACACCGGGGAGCTGTTTTTT.

The chain recombines TRBV7-9 with TRBJ2-1, with TRBD2 identical over 8 bases. Germline lookup yields CDR1 SEHNR and CDR2 FQNEAQ (reference sequence). V lost 5 bases, J lost 10 bases, and 16 bases stayed unmatched. The CDR3 is 16 residues long. CDR3 coding DNA: TGTGCCAGCAGCCCGCCCGGGACTACCGGGGGGGACGAGCAGTTCTTC. Translating it yields CASSPPGTTGGDEQFF.

The rearrangement joins TRBV9 to TRBJ2-1; 7 nucleotides align to TRBD2. J lost 12 bases, V lost 0 bases, and 15 bases had no gene match. Germline-derived CDR1 and CDR2 are SGDLS and YYNGEE. CDR3 size: 16 residues. CDR3 residues: CASSVGVAGDDLRQFF. The CDR3 DNA sequence: TGTGCCAGCAGCGTAGGTGTGGCGGGAGATGATCTACGGCAGTTCTTC.

This sequence joins TRBV12-5 and TRBJ2-7; 8 nucleotides match TRBD1. Germline-derived CDR1 and CDR2 are LGHNT and FRNRAP. After removal of 9 bases from V and 2 bases from J, the junction contained 12 bases not matched to a gene. The CDR3 sequence is 15 residues long. CDR3 nucleotide sequence: TGTGCTAGCGGCCCGGCAGGGGGCACGACCTACGAGCAGTACTTC. Residues: CASGPAGGTTYEQYF.

The V gene is TRBV5-1, the J gene TRBJ2-1, with D possibly being TRBD2 (6 bases). Germline CDR1 reads SGHRS; CDR2 reads YFSETQ. The CDR3 length is 14 residues. The V end lost 6 bases, the J end lost 8 bases, and 18 bases lay between the germline ends. CDR3 region: CASTLGGLADEQFF. CDR3 coding DNA: TGCGCCAGCACCCTGGGGGGATTAGCGGATGAGCAGTTCTTC.

This rearrangement joins TRBV6-6 to TRBJ2-1; 8 bases are shared with TRBD1. CDR1 MNHNY and CDR2 SVGAGI come from the germline V gene (reference sequence). J gave up 2 bases and V 9 bases, and 3 bases lay outside the gene matches. The CDR3 covers 13 residues. CDR3 region: CASGQGAYNEQFF. In nucleotides, the CDR3 is TGTGCCAGTGGACAGGGAGCCTACAATGAGCAGTTCTTC.

The chain recombines TRBV15 with TRBJ2-3; 14 bases map to TRBD2. V shed 6 bases, J shed 11 bases, and the junction held 10 bases outside the gene matches. The CDR3 extends over 15 amino acids. Per the germline V gene, CDR1 is LNHNV and CDR2 is YYDKDF (reference sequence). The CDR3 region has the DNA TGTGCCACCAGTTCGGGGGAGACTAGCGGGAGGGTGCAGTATTTT. Translation gives CATSSGETSGRVQYF. Full variable domain (rest looked up from reference TRBV15 and TRBJ2-3): DAMVIQNPRYQVTQFGKPVTLSCSQTLNHNVMYWYQQKSSQAPKLLFHYYDKDFNNEADTPDNFQSRRPNTSFCFLDIRSPGLGDTAMYLCATSSGETSGRVQYFGPGTRLTVL.

The V and J genes are TRBV2 and TRBJ1-2, with 8 bases identical to TRBD1. The CDR3 contains 13 residues. CDR1 SNHLY and CDR2 FYNNEI come from the germline V gene. The V gene end was trimmed by 5 bases and the J gene end by 7 bases; junction bases not matched to a gene: 6. The CDR3 sequence: CASSPDRDGGYTF. In DNA, the CDR3 is TGTGCCAGCAGTCCGGACAGGGATGGTGGCTACACCTTC.

The chain couples TRBV11-2 to TRBJ1-5, with D tentatively TRBD1 (5 bases). The V end lost 5 bases, the J end lost 0 bases, and 8 bases lay between the germline ends. The germline gives CDR1 SGHAT, CDR2 FQNNGV. This CDR3 region has 14 residues. The CDR3 region is CASSPTDSNQPQHF. CDR3 DNA sequence: TGTGCCAGCAGCCCGACAGATAGCAATCAGCCCCAGCATTTT.

The rearrangement links TRBV11-2 to TRBJ2-7, with 8 positions matching TRBD2. The trim removed 1 base at V and 2 bases at J, leaving 4 bases unmatched. Germline values: CDR1 SGHAT, CDR2 FQNNGV. The CDR3 loop spans 15 amino acids. The CDR3 region has the DNA TGTGCCAGCAGCTTAGTAGGTAGCGGGGCCTACGAGCAGTACTTC. Its protein is CASSLVGSGAYEQYF. The entire variable domain, with the rest obtained from reference TRBV11-2 and TRBJ2-7, is as follows: EAGVAQSPRYKIIEKRQSVAFWCNPISGHATLYWYQQILGQGPKLLIQFQNNGVVDDSQLPKDRFSAERLKGVDSTLKIQPAKLEDSAVYLCASSLVGSGAYEQYFGPGTRLTVT.

Turning to this clone: An end of the junction differs from the germline gene, which may be a read error. J is TRBJ2-7 and V is TRBV27, with TRBD1 matching over 8 bases. The CDR3 contains 13 residues. Germline values: CDR1 MNHEY, CDR2 SMNVEV (reference sequence). The CDR3 coding sequence is TGTGCCAGCAGACGAGGACAGGGCCGCTTTTGGAACTTC. Its translation is CASRRGQGRFWNF.

This chain's CDR3 is CASSDAGTGIFEQYF. The CDR3 nucleotides are TGTGCCAGCAGCGACGCCGGGACAGGGATCTTCGAGCAGTACTTC. J is TRBJ2-7 and V is TRBV7-9; 9 nucleotides agree with TRBD1. Germline V gene sequence: CDR1 SEHNR, CDR2 FQNEAQ (reference sequence). This CDR3 has 15 amino acids. The junction had 11 bases not matched to a gene; V was cut back by 5 bases and J by 6 bases.

The rearrangement links TRBV30 to TRBJ1-2, with D possibly matching TRBD1 (5 bases). Germline V lookup: CDR1 GTSNPN, CDR2 SVGIG (reference sequence). Trimming stripped 3 bases from V and 8 bases from J, with 13 bases between. There are 12 residues in the CDR3. CDR3 sequence reads: CAWSARGDGYTF. CDR3 sequence (DNA): TGTGCCTGGAGCGCCCGGGGGGACGGCTACACCTTC.

The V and J genes are TRBV2 and TRBJ2-1; 10 positions match TRBD2. This CDR3 contains 16 residues. The germline V gene has CDR1 SNHLY and CDR2 FYNNEI. V shed 1 base, J shed 4 bases, and the junction held 4 bases outside the gene matches. The CDR3 is CASSEVQTSGYNEQFF. The CDR3 DNA reads TGTGCCAGCAGTGAAGTGCAGACTAGCGGGTACAATGAGCAGTTCTTC.